This TCR beta chain stems from a study of T cell responses to AZD1222 COVID-19 vaccine. On the study more broadly: Combined were second doses at about 4 or about 12 weeks.

TCRdb keeps only in-frame clones here, not all; method: immunoSEQ multiplex PCR. This sample has around 170,000 clones, with approximately 90% found just once. The origin of this receptor is an adult in good health. The sequencing used peripheral blood, collected on day 0 of AZD1222 vaccination.

CDR3 DNA sequence: TGTGCCAGCAGTTACTCCGGGATGGCTAGCGGGAGCGGCGGCGAGCAGTACTTC. It yields the protein CASSYSGMASGSGGEQYF. The chain employs TRBV6-2 or TRBV6-3 and TRBJ2-7; 10 bases line up with TRBD2. In germline, CDR1 is MNHEY, CDR2 SVGEGT. The V segment lost 0 bases and the J segment 6 bases; nucleotides outside the gene matches: 14. The CDR3 is 18 amino acids.